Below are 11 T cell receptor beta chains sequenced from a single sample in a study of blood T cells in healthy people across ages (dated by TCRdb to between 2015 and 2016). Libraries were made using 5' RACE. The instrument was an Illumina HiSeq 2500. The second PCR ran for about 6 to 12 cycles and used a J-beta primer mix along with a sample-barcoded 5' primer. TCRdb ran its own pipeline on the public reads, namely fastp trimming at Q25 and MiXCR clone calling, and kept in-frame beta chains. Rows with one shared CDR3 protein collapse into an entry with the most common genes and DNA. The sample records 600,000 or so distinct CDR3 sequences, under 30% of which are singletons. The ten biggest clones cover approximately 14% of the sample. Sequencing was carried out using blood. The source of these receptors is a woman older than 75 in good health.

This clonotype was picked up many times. CDR3 protein: CASSFGLAGGPEDEQFF. Written as DNA, the CDR3 is TGTGCCAGCAGTTTCGGACTAGCGGGGGGGCCGGAGGATGAGCAGTTCTTC. The chain recombines TRBV12-3 or TRBV12-4 with TRBJ2-1; the match to TRBD2 covers 15 bases. Trimming took 3 bases from V and 8 from J; bases not matched to a gene: 8. The CDR3 runs to 17 residues.

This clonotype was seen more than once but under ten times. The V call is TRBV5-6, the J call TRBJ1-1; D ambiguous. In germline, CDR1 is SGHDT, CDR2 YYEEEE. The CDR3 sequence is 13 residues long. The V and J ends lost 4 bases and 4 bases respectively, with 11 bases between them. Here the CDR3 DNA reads TGTGCCAGCAGCGGAAGGAGGGCCACTGAAGCTTTCTTT. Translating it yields CASSGRRATEAFF. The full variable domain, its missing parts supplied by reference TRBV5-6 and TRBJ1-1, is DAGVTQSPTHLIKTRGQQVTLRCSPKSGHDTVSWYQQALGQGPQFIFQYYEEEERQRGNFPDRFSGHQFPNYSSELNVNALLLGDSALYLCASSGRRATEAFFGQGTRLTVV.

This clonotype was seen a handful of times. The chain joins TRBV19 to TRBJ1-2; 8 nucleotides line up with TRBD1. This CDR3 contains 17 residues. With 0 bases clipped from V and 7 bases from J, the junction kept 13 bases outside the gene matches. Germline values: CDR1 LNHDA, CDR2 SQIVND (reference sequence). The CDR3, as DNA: TGTGCCAGTAGTATAGATGGAGCAGGGGGCGCGGTACGTGGCTACACCTTC. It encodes CASSIDGAGGAVRGYTF.

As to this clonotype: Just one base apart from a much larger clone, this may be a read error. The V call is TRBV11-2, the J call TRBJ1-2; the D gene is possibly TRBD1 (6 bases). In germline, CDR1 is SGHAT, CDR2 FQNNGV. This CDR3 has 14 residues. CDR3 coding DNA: TGTGCCTGCAGCTTCAACAGGGTTAACTATGGCTACACCTTC. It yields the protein CACSFNRVNYGYTF. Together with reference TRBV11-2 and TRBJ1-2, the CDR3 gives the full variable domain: EAGVAQSPRYKIIEKRQSVAFWCNPISGHATLYWYQQILGQGPKLLIQFQNNGVVDDSQLPKDRFSAERLKGVDSTLKIQPAKLEDSAVYLCACSFNRVNYGYTFGSGTRLTVV.

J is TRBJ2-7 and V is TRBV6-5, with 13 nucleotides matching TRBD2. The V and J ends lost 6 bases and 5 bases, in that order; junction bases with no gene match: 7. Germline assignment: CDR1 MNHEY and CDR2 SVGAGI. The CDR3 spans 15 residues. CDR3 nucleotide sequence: TGTGCCAGCAGAGGACTAGCGGGAGCGAATAACGAGCAGTACTTC. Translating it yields CASRGLAGANNEQYF.

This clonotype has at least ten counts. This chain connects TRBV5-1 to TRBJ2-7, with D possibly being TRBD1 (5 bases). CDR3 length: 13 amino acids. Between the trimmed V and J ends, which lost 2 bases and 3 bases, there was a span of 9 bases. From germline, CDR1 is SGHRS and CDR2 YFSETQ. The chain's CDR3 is CASSLGHRYEQYF. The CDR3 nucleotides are TGCGCCAGCAGCTTAGGACACCGCTACGAGCAGTACTTC.

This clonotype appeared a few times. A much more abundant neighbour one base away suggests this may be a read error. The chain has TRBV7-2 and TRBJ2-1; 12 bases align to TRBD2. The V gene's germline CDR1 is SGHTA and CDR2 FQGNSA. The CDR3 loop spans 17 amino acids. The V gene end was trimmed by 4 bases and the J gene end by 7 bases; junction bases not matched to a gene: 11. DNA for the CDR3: TGTGCCAGCAGCTCTACTAGCGGGGGGACTACCGGGAATGAGCAGTTCTTC. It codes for CASSSTSGGTTGNEQFF.

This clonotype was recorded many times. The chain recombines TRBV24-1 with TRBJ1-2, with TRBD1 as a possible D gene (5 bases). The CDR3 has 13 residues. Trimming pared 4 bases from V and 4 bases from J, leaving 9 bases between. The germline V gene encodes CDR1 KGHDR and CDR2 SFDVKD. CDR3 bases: TGTGCCACCAGTGAGGGGGGTTCCTATGGCTACACCTTC. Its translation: CATSEGGSYGYTF.

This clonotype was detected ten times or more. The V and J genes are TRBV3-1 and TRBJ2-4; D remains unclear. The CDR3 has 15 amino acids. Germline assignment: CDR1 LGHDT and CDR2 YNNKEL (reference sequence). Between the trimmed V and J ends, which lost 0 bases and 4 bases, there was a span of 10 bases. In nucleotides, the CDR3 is TGTGCCAGCAGCCAAGATCCGGCGTCTAAAAACATTCAGTACTTC. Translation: CASSQDPASKNIQYF.

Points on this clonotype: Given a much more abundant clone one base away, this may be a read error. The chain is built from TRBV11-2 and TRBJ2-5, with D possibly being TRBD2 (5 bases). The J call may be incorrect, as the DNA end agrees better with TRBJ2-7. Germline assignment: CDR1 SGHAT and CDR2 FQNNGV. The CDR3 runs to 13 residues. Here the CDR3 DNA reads TGTGCCAGCAGCTTTACGGGAAGGCACGAGCAGTACTTC. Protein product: CASSFTGRHEQYF.

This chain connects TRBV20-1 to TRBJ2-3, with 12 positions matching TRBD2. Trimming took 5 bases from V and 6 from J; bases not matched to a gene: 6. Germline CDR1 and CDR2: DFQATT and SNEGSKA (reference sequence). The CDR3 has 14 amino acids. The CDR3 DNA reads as TGCAGTGCTCCTAGCGGGAGGGGCCCCGATACGCAGTATTTT. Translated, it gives CSAPSGRGPDTQYF.